The 32 T cell receptor beta chains in this list originate from one sample, sequenced in a study of long-term antiretroviral therapy in people with HIV. Samples were assayed with immunoSEQ v3.0 at survey level. TCRdb keeps only in-frame clones here, not all; method: immunoSEQ multiplex PCR. The sample has almost 35,000 clones, 94% seen once; the top ten hold over 3.5%. Specimen: unsorted PBMCs, collected approximately 5 years after starting antiretroviral therapy. Receptors were obtained from a woman in her forties or fifties with HIV.

The chain has TRBV13 and TRBJ2-7, with TRBD1 as a possible D gene (5 bases). The CDR3 sequence is 13 residues long. The germline V and J ends were trimmed by 4 bases and 6 bases, with 13 bases remaining between them. Germline values: CDR1 PRHDT, CDR2 FYEKMQ (reference sequence). This chain's CDR3 is CASSSDSRGEQYF. CDR3 nucleotides: TGTGCCAGCAGCTCCGACAGTAGGGGCGAGCAGTACTTC.

J is TRBJ1-1 and V is TRBV2; no clear D. CDR3 length: 13 amino acids. The V and J ends lost 1 base and 5 bases respectively, with 8 bases between them. CDR1 is SNHLY and CDR2 is FYNNEI in the germline V gene. The CDR3 sequence: CASSEGSVTEAFF. In DNA form, the CDR3 reads TGTGCCAGCAGTGAAGGTTCAGTGACTGAAGCTTTCTTT. Looking up the rest from reference TRBV2 and TRBJ1-1 gives the full variable domain: EPEVTQTPSHQVTQMGQEVILRCVPISNHLYFYWYRQILGQKVEFLVSFYNNEISEKSEIFDDQFSVERPDGSNFTLKIRSTKLEDSAMYFCASSEGSVTEAFFGQGTRLTVV.

CDR3 protein: CASGAGGRTDTQYF. The CDR3 coding sequence is TGTGCCAGCGGAGCGGGGGGGCGCACAGATACGCAGTATTTT. This chain joins TRBV7-3 and TRBJ2-3; 10 bases line up with TRBD2. The trim removed 8 bases at V and 1 base at J, leaving 3 bases unmatched. This CDR3 spans 14 amino acids. In germline, CDR1 is SGHTA, CDR2 FQGTGA.

V usage is TRBV6-1 and J usage is TRBJ2-7, with D unclear. The V end was cut by 7 bases, the J end by 1 base, with 8 bases between. This CDR3 has 12 amino acids. CDR1 is MNHNS and CDR2 is SASEGT in the germline V gene. CDR3 DNA: TGTGCCAGCACACGGCCGTCCTACGAGCAGTACTTC. The encoded protein is CASTRPSYEQYF.

V gene TRBV27 combines with J gene TRBJ2-7; maybe TRBD1 (5 bases). Germline V gene lookup returns CDR1 MNHEY and CDR2 SMNVEV (reference sequence). The V end was cut by 3 bases, the J end by 3 bases, with 9 bases between. The CDR3 loop spans 13 amino acids. Written as DNA, the CDR3 is TGTGCCAGCAGTTTCGTAGACAGCTACGAGCAGTACTTC. Protein: CASSFVDSYEQYF.

J is TRBJ2-7 and V is TRBV5-4, with TRBD1 matching over 9 bases. V trimming: 4 bases; J trimming: 4 bases; junction bases outside the gene matches: 6. CDR1 is SGHNT, CDR2 YYREEE, per germline (reference sequence). The CDR3 spans 14 residues. In DNA, the CDR3 is TGTGCCAGCAGCCTATGGGACAGGGCGTACGAGCAGTACTTC. Protein: CASSLWDRAYEQYF.

J is TRBJ2-7 and V is TRBV10-1; a possible D gene is TRBD1 (5 bases). The CDR3 loop spans 15 amino acids. Germline values: CDR1 WNHNN, CDR2 SYGVQD (reference sequence). The V end lost 6 bases, the J end lost 4 bases, and 19 bases lay between the germline ends. Here the CDR3 reads CASRGQGVKRYEQYF. The CDR3 nucleotides read TGCGCCAGCAGGGGGCAAGGGGTAAAGAGGTACGAGCAGTACTTC.

V usage is TRBV9 and J usage is TRBJ2-7; TRBD1 aligns across 11 bases. The CDR3 consists of 17 residues. The germline gives CDR1 SGDLS, CDR2 YYNGEE. J lost 2 bases, V lost 0 bases, and 7 bases had no gene match. The DNA for the CDR3 is TGTGCCAGCAGCGTAGCCCCCCCGGGACAGGGGGCCTACGAGCAGTACTTC. This gives the protein CASSVAPPGQGAYEQYF.

V usage is TRBV4-3 and J usage is TRBJ1-4; 11 positions match TRBD1. After removal of 0 bases from V and 8 bases from J, the junction contained 8 bases not matched to a gene. The germline CDR1 and CDR2 sequences are LGHNA and YSLEER. This CDR3 is built from 17 residues. The CDR3 DNA reads as TGCGCCAGCAGCCAAGACTATAGGACAGGGGGCGGAGAAAAACTGTTTTTT. Amino acid sequence: CASSQDYRTGGGEKLFF.

In this sample, this clone turned up once. CDR3 amino acids: CASSSIIRDGMNSPLHF. The CDR3 region has the DNA TGTGCCAGCAGCTCAATCATACGGGATGGGATGAATTCACCCCTCCACTTT. The rearrangement links TRBV5-8 to TRBJ1-6; no firm D call. The CDR3 has 17 residues. Between the trimmed V and J ends, which lost 3 bases and 7 bases, there was a span of 20 bases. CDR1 and CDR2 from the germline V gene are SGHTS and YDEGEE.

The chain joins TRBV19 to TRBJ1-6, with D hard to call. The V gene lost 0 bases and the J gene lost 10 bases, with 10 bases spanning the gap. The CDR3 loop spans 14 amino acids. CDR1 is LNHDA and CDR2 is SQIVND in the germline V gene (reference sequence). In DNA form, the CDR3 reads TGTGCCAGTAGTATAGATTACAGCCAATCACCCCTCCACTTT. This sequence encodes CASSIDYSQSPLHF. Based on the CDR3 plus reference TRBV19 and TRBJ1-6, the full variable domain is DGGITQSPKYLFRKEGQNVTLSCEQNLNHDAMYWYRQDPGQGLRLIYYSQIVNDFQKGDIAEGYSVSREKKESFPLTVTSAQKNPTAFYLCASSIDYSQSPLHFGNGTRLTVT.

This chain connects TRBV2 to TRBJ2-2; 13 bases match TRBD2. Unmatched junction bases numbered 1, after V lost 8 bases and J lost 4 bases. Germline CDR1 and CDR2: SNHLY and FYNNEI. This CDR3 is built from 14 residues. The CDR3 spells CASRLAGGTGELFF. The CDR3 coding sequence is TGTGCCAGCCGACTAGCGGGGGGCACCGGGGAGCTGTTTTTT.

This clone has only a few counts. V gene TRBV4-2 combines with J gene TRBJ1-6, with D perhaps TRBD1 (5 bases). The CDR3 runs 16 residues. V dropped 0 bases and J dropped 6 bases, with 12 bases sitting between them. Looked up from germline, CDR1 is LGHNA and CDR2 is YNFKEQ. The chain's CDR3 is CASSQEIGHGNSPLHF. CDR3 in DNA: TGTGCCAGCAGCCAAGAGATAGGACACGGTAATTCACCCCTCCACTTT.

V and J are TRBV5-1 and TRBJ2-3; D call uncertain. This CDR3 has 14 amino acids. V lost 4 bases and J 2 bases, leaving 11 bases between the germline ends. Germline-derived CDR1 and CDR2 are SGHRS and YFSETQ. The CDR3 coding sequence is TGCGCCAGCAGCGTGACAAACCCCACAGATACGCAGTATTTT. Protein: CASSVTNPTDTQYF.

In its sample, this clone was seen a few times. The V call is TRBV6-6, the J call TRBJ1-2; 7 nucleotides line up with TRBD1. With V trimmed by 4 bases and J by 4 bases, 3 bases remained unmatched. Germline V gene lookup returns CDR1 MNHNY and CDR2 SVGAGI (reference sequence). CDR3 size: 13 residues. CDR3 amino acids: CASSSRTGYGYTF. The DNA for the CDR3 is TGTGCCAGCAGTTCCCGGACAGGCTATGGCTACACCTTC.

The chain couples TRBV27 to TRBJ2-5, with TRBD1 matching over 8 bases. The trim removed 5 bases at V and 7 bases at J, leaving 6 bases unmatched. The germline V gene encodes CDR1 MNHEY and CDR2 SMNVEV (reference sequence). The length of the CDR3 is 13 residues. CDR3 bases: TGTGCCAGCAGTCCCGGACAGGGTCCGACCCAGTACTTC. Protein product: CASSPGQGPTQYF.

The rearrangement joins TRBV6-1 to TRBJ2-1; no clear D. This CDR3 contains 15 residues. The germline V gene encodes CDR1 MNHNS and CDR2 SASEGT. V lost 4 bases, J lost 3 bases, and 13 bases lay in between. The CDR3 bases are TGTGCCAGCAGTGTGGCACACCTTAACTACAATGAGCAGTTCTTC. Protein sequence: CASSVAHLNYNEQFF.

The genes are TRBV7-9 and TRBJ1-1; D not resolved. Trimming removed 3 bases from V and 6 bases from J, with 8 bases in between. This CDR3 region has 12 residues. Germline V lookup: CDR1 SEHNR, CDR2 FQNEAQ (reference sequence). The CDR3 region has the DNA TGTGCCAGCAGCTTTGGGTTAGCTGAAGCTTTCTTT. It encodes CASSFGLAEAFF.

The rearrangement uses TRBV2 and TRBJ2-7; D is possibly TRBD1 (6 bases). The CDR3 is made up of 13 amino acids. Germline V CDR1 and CDR2: SNHLY, FYNNEI. V shed 3 bases and J shed 3 bases, with 9 bases lying between them. CDR3 loop: CASSEARGYEQYF. DNA for the CDR3: TGTGCCAGCAGTGAGGCCAGGGGCTACGAGCAGTACTTC.

V is TRBV5-5 and J is TRBJ2-5; 11 bases map to TRBD2. V gave up 4 bases and J gave up 2 bases; unmatched junction bases: 7. Germline CDR1 is SGHKS and CDR2 is YYEKEE (reference sequence). CDR3 length equals 16 residues. The DNA for the CDR3 is TGTGCCAGCAGCCCGGGACTAGCGGTACTTCAAGAGACCCAGTACTTC. Amino acids: CASSPGLAVLQETQYF.

The chain employs TRBV7-9 and TRBJ1-3; D not certain. The CDR3 runs to 15 residues. In germline, CDR1 is SEHNR, CDR2 FQNEAQ (reference sequence). With 0 bases removed from V and 4 bases from J, the gap between germline ends came to 10 bases. The CDR3 bases are TGTGCCAGCAGCTTAGCGGCAGCGGGAGGAAACACCATATATTTT. This encodes CASSLAAAGGNTIYF. Variable domain in full (rest from reference TRBV7-9 and TRBJ1-3): DTGVSQNPRHKITKRGQNVTFRCDPISEHNRLYWYRQTLGQGPEFLTYFQNEAQLEKSRLLSDRFSAERPKGSFSTLEIQRTEQGDSAMYLCASSLAAAGGNTIYFGEGSWLTVV.

The rearrangement links TRBV14 to TRBJ1-4; perhaps TRBD1 as D (5 bases). V lost 2 bases, J lost 7 bases, and 26 bases lay in between. In germline, CDR1 is SGHDN, CDR2 FVKESK. The CDR3 extends over 19 amino acids. The CDR3 reads CASSQTPRVGVRLSEKLFF. CDR3 sequence (DNA): TGTGCCAGCAGCCAAACGCCGCGTGTAGGGGTAAGGTTAAGTGAAAAACTGTTTTTT.

The chain employs TRBV6-1 and TRBJ1-6; possible D gene TRBD1, 6 bases. The CDR3 runs 14 residues. Trimming left V 6 bases short and J 5 bases short, with 11 bases between. From germline, CDR1 is MNHNS and CDR2 SASEGT. Here the CDR3 DNA reads TGTGCCAGCAGGGCAGCAGGGGATAATTCACCCCTCCACTTT. As protein: CASRAAGDNSPLHF.

This sequence joins TRBV29-1 and TRBJ2-3; D possibly corresponds to TRBD1 (5 bases). V lost 4 bases and J 6 bases, leaving 14 bases between the germline ends. The CDR3 has 13 amino acids. Germline V gene lookup returns CDR1 SQVTM and CDR2 ANQGSEA. The CDR3 spells CSVGGIAVDTQYF. CDR3 DNA: TGCAGCGTTGGGGGCATAGCTGTGGATACGCAGTATTTT.

V and J are TRBV7-8 and TRBJ2-3; TRBD1 agrees at 8 bases. This CDR3 contains 15 residues. The V and J ends lost 3 bases and 3 bases, in that order; junction bases with no gene match: 5. The germline gives CDR1 SGHVS, CDR2 FQNEAQ. The CDR3, as DNA: TGTGCCAGCAGCTTGGACAGGGTGGATACAGATACGCAGTATTTT. Amino acid sequence: CASSLDRVDTDTQYF.

This clone was counted only a few times. This chain connects TRBV7-8 to TRBJ1-5, with D tentatively TRBD1 (6 bases). V gave up 5 bases and J gave up 5 bases, with 19 bases separating them. Germline CDR1 is SGHVS and CDR2 is FQNEAQ. CDR3 length: 16 amino acids. CDR3 bases: TGTGCCAGCAGCCTCGTGGGGGGGCGGGAGGATCAGCCCCAGCATTTT. Amino acids: CASSLVGGREDQPQHF.

V is TRBV29-1 and J is TRBJ2-5; 7 bases line up with TRBD1. Germline-derived CDR1 and CDR2 are SQVTM and ANQGSEA. CDR3 length: 12 amino acids. With V trimmed by 7 bases and J by 1 base, 3 bases remained unmatched. The CDR3 coding sequence is TGCAGCGCGGGACAGCCCCAAGAGACCCAGTACTTC. Protein: CSAGQPQETQYF.

V is TRBV18 and J is TRBJ1-2; 10 positions agree with TRBD1. The CDR3 extends over 13 amino acids. CDR1 is KGHSH and CDR2 is LQKENI in the germline V gene. With V trimmed by 2 bases and J by 7 bases, 1 base remained unmatched. CDR3 residues: CASSPDRGPGYTF. The CDR3 DNA reads as TGTGCCAGCTCACCAGACAGGGGGCCTGGCTACACCTTC.

The V gene is TRBV5-5, the J gene TRBJ1-4; the D is unclear. This CDR3 region has 15 residues. V gave up 0 bases and J gave up 8 bases, with 14 bases separating them. Germline values: CDR1 SGHKS, CDR2 YYEKEE (reference sequence). The CDR3 here is CASSLGHREREKLFF. As DNA, the CDR3 is TGTGCCAGCAGCTTGGGACATCGTGAAAGGGAAAAACTGTTTTTT.

V gene TRBV5-4 combines with J gene TRBJ1-2; the D is unclear. Between the trimmed V and J ends, which lost 0 bases and 6 bases, there was a span of 6 bases. The CDR3 extends over 12 amino acids. In germline, CDR1 is SGHNT, CDR2 YYREEE (reference sequence). The CDR3 nucleotides are TGTGCCAGCAGCTTGGGAGTAGATGGCTACACCTTC. Amino acid sequence: CASSLGVDGYTF.

The CDR3 sequence is CASSEEGAEAFF. The CDR3 nucleotides read TGTGCCAGCAGCGAAGAGGGTGCTGAAGCTTTCTTT. The V gene is TRBV6-6, the J gene TRBJ1-1, with D hard to call. The CDR3 consists of 12 residues. Germline V lookup: CDR1 MNHNY, CDR2 SVGAGI (reference sequence). With 6 bases removed from V and 6 bases from J, the gap between germline ends came to 11 bases.

The chain couples TRBV10-1 to TRBJ2-7; TRBD1 matches 8 bases. Trimming took 6 bases from V and 0 from J; bases not matched to a gene: 4. This CDR3 has 14 amino acids. In germline, CDR1 is WNHNN, CDR2 SYGVQD (reference sequence). This CDR3 reads CASSIGTGSYEQYF. CDR3 nucleotides: TGCGCCAGCAGCATCGGGACAGGCTCCTACGAGCAGTACTTC.